This is a list of T cell receptor beta chains from one sample in a study of cytomegalovirus exposure and HLA in healthy donors. Libraries were prepared by immunoSEQ multiplex PCR; TCRdb keeps only in-frame clonotypes and omits some of them. The data show tens of thousands of clones, and the top ten clones hold 2.3%. Sequenced sample: PBMCs. The receptor source for this set is a female donor in good health and CMV-seronegative. The CDR3 runs from the conserved cysteine through the conserved F or W. A D gene is named only where the DNA matches it firmly.

D gene	V gene	J gene	CDR3 DNA	CDR3 protein
TRBD1	TRBV2	TRBJ1-4	TGTGCCAGCAGGGGCGACAGGGGAGATGAAAAACTGTTTTTT	CASRGDRGDEKLFF
TRBD1	TRBV5-1	TRBJ1-4	TGCGCCAGCAGGGGACAGAGTAATGAAAAACTGTTTTTT	CASRGQSNEKLFF
TRBD1	TRBV19	TRBJ1-5	TGTGCCAGTAGTTGGGGACAGGTAGGGGATCAGCCCCAGCATTTT	CASSWGQVGDQPQHF
.	TRBV9	TRBJ2-2	TGTGCCAGCAGCGAATACACCACCGGGGAGCTGTTTTTT	CASSEYTTGELFF
TRBD1	TRBV7-3	TRBJ2-1	TGTGCCAGCAGCTACGACAGGGCTACCTACAATGAGCAGTTCTTC	CASSYDRATYNEQFF
.	TRBV5-4	TRBJ1-1	TGTGCCAGCACATGGAGCGGCCTACAGAACACTGAAGCTTTCTTT	CASTWSGLQNTEAFF
.	TRBV4-1	TRBJ1-6	TGCGCCAGCAGCCAGGAGAGAAGGCTCAATTCACCCCTCCACTTT	CASSQERRLNSPLHF
.	TRBV5-1	TRBJ1-5	TGCGCCAGCAGCTTAGGAGGGGCTAGCAATCAGCCCCAGCATTTT	CASSLGGASNQPQHF
.	TRBV23-1	TRBJ1-2	TGCGCCAGCAGTCGTCGGGGAGCTAACTATGGCTACACCTTC	CASSRRGANYGYTF
TRBD2	TRBV30	TRBJ2-2	TGTGCCTGGAGTCTAGCGGGAGGGGTCCGGGAGCTGTTTTTT	CAWSLAGGVRELFF
.	TRBV9	TRBJ1-1	TGTGCCAGCAGCGGCCGGGGTAGCGAAATGAACACTGAAGCTTTCTTT	CASSGRGSEMNTEAFF
.	TRBV7-6	TRBJ2-7	TGTGCCAGCAGCCTAATTATTGGCAGGGAAGCCTACGAGCAGTACTTC	CASSLIIGREAYEQYF
.	TRBV30	TRBJ1-4	TGTGCCTGGAACCGGGATAATGAAAAACTGTTTTTT	CAWNRDNEKLFF
TRBD2	TRBV7-8	TRBJ2-7	TGTGCCAGCAGCATCTGGACTAGCGGGAGCAACGAGCAGTACTTC	CASSIWTSGSNEQYF
TRBD2	TRBV30	TRBJ2-1	TGTGCCGGGTTTAAACGGGGGGGCCTAGACAATGAGCAGTTCTTC	CAGFKRGGLDNEQFF
.	TRBV30	TRBJ2-7	TGTGCCTGGAATGACTTAAGCTCCTACGAGCAGTACTTC	CAWNDLSSYEQYF
TRBD1	TRBV9	TRBJ2-7	TGTGCCAGCAGCCCCGGACAGGGAAGCGGGTACGAGCAGTACTTC	CASSPGQGSGYEQYF
TRBD1	TRBV30	TRBJ1-1	TGTGCCTACTTAGACAGGGCCAAAGTCACTGAAGCTTTCTTT	CAYLDRAKVTEAFF
TRBD2	TRBV19	TRBJ2-5	TGTGCCAGTAGTATACTAGCGGGAGCAGAACAGTACTTC	CASSILAGAEQYF
TRBD1	TRBV27	TRBJ1-2	TGTGCCAGCAGCGGGACAGGGTACTCGCGGATGTTC	CASSGTGYSRMF
TRBD2	TRBV19	TRBJ2-1	TGTGCCAGTAGGGAACCGGGACTAGCGGGAGGAGAGCAGTTCTTC	CASREPGLAGGEQFF
.	TRBV9	TRBJ2-3	TGTGCCAGCAGCGTAAATAGCGGCACAGATACGCAGTATTTT	CASSVNSGTDTQYF
.	TRBV7-8	TRBJ1-2	TGTGCCAGCAGTCTAGCCCGGAGTGTCTATGGCTACACCTTC	CASSLARSVYGYTF
TRBD2	TRBV6-1	TRBJ2-1	TGTGCCAGCAGTTGGACTAGCGGGAACAATGAGCAGTTCTTC	CASSWTSGNNEQFF
.	TRBV5-1	TRBJ2-3	TGCGCCAGCAGTCTCAGACAAAACACAGATACGCAGTATTTT	CASSLRQNTDTQYF
TRBD1	TRBV9	TRBJ1-6	TGTGCCAGCAGCGGAACACAGGGGCCCGTGATTAATTCACCCCTCCACTTT	CASSGTQGPVINSPLHF
.	TRBV18	TRBJ1-2	TGTGCCAGCTCACCAACGGACAAAGACTATGGCTACACCTTC	CASSPTDKDYGYTF